The 27 T cell receptor beta chains presented below share a single source sample, sequenced in a study of T-cell memory formation after mild COVID-19. TCRdb fed the 5' RACE reads into MiXCR, producing one record per CDR3 protein. The sample consists of under 600,000 distinct CDR3 sequences, approximately 21% of them appearing once. The sample comprised PBMCs or a T cell subset sorted from them (not recorded which). The receptor set was obtained from an adult woman who had mild COVID-19 (a few samples of this study predate the infection). Cell type and time point are not known.

The rearrangement joins TRBV6-2 or TRBV6-3 to TRBJ2-3; TRBD2 matches 10 bases. CDR3 length: 17 amino acids. The germline CDR1 and CDR2 sequences are MNHEY and SVGEGT. The V gene end was trimmed by 5 bases and the J gene end by 6 bases; junction bases not matched to a gene: 14. CDR3 in DNA: TGTGCCAGCAGTCAGAGGCCTAGCGGGAGTAGGTGGGATACGCAGTATTTT. It encodes CASSQRPSGSRWDTQYF.

The sample holds many counts of this clonotype. The chain has TRBV7-2 and TRBJ2-5; D is perhaps TRBD1 (5 bases). V lost 5 bases and J lost 7, with 17 bases in between. From germline, CDR1 is SGHTA and CDR2 FQGNSA. This CDR3 spans 14 amino acids. CDR3: CASSPRTTAGTQYF. In nucleotides, the CDR3 is TGTGCCAGCAGCCCAAGGACAACCGCCGGGACCCAGTACTTC.

This chain uses TRBV14 with TRBJ2-7, with D possibly matching TRBD2 (6 bases). This CDR3 has 14 amino acids. Trimming took off 4 bases at V and 3 bases at J, with 13 bases between the two ends. The germline gives CDR1 SGHDN, CDR2 FVKESK. The CDR3 region has the DNA TGTGCCAGCAGCCGGGGACTCGGAATCTACGAGCAGTACTTC. Translating gives CASSRGLGIYEQYF.

The chain combines TRBV30 with TRBJ2-5; unclear D gene. The CDR3 is 12 residues long. The germline V gene encodes CDR1 GTSNPN and CDR2 SVGIG (reference sequence). V lost 2 bases and J lost 0, with 4 bases in between. The CDR3, as DNA: TGTGCCTGGAGTTATAACCAAGAGACCCAGTACTTC. It is translated as CAWSYNQETQYF.

The chain links TRBV24-1 to TRBJ2-2, with 7 bases identical to TRBD2. Germline V gene sequence: CDR1 KGHDR, CDR2 SFDVKD. The CDR3 consists of 16 residues. J was trimmed by 5 bases and V by 0 bases; bases with no gene match: 5. The CDR3 DNA follows: TGTGCCACCAGTGATTTGCGCGGGAGTAGGACCGGGGAGCTGTTTTTT. This encodes CATSDLRGSRTGELFF.

The chain links TRBV12-3 or TRBV12-4 to TRBJ1-2; TRBD1 aligns across 11 bases. CDR3 length equals 17 residues. V trimming: 6 bases; J trimming: 0 bases; junction bases outside the gene matches: 9. The CDR3 loop is CASSSGTGGNPNYGYTF. The CDR3 DNA is TGTGCCAGCAGCTCCGGGACAGGGGGGAATCCTAACTATGGCTACACCTTC.

The chain carries TRBV12-3 or TRBV12-4 and TRBJ2-3; unclear D gene. V shed 3 bases and J shed 0 bases, with 13 bases lying between them. The CDR3 loop spans 16 amino acids. CDR3 amino acids: CASSFVLPSSTDTQYF. The CDR3, as DNA: TGTGCCAGCAGTTTTGTGCTTCCCTCAAGCACAGATACGCAGTATTTT.

The gene calls are TRBV12-3 or TRBV12-4 and TRBJ1-3, with a tentative D call TRBD1 (5 bases). The length of the CDR3 is 14 residues. V was shortened by 6 bases and J by 0 bases, with 9 bases between the two germline ends. The CDR3 loop reads CASRIRASGNTIYF. DNA of the CDR3: TGTGCCAGCAGGATCAGGGCCTCTGGAAACACCATATATTTT.

The gene calls are TRBV11-2 and TRBJ2-5; D is uncertain. V gave up 7 bases and J gave up 0 bases, with 12 bases separating them. CDR1 is SGHAT and CDR2 is FQNNGV in the germline V gene. CDR3 length equals 14 residues. The CDR3 nucleotides are TGTGCCAGCACCCCTCGACTGGACCAAGAGACCCAGTACTTC. Translated, it gives CASTPRLDQETQYF.

This clonotype occurred a few times. In nucleotides, the CDR3 is TGTGCCAGCAGTTCCCTCCGGGGGGGCACGGAGACCCAGTACTTC. It is translated as CASSSLRGGTETQYF. V gene TRBV12-3 or TRBV12-4 combines with J gene TRBJ2-5, with 8 bases aligning to TRBD2. The V and J ends lost 4 bases and 5 bases, in that order; junction bases with no gene match: 9. This CDR3 is 15 amino acids long.

The J gene is TRBJ2-7, the V gene TRBV7-2; 12 positions match TRBD2. The germline gives CDR1 SGHTA, CDR2 FQGNSA. The trim removed 2 bases at V and 6 bases at J, leaving 5 bases unmatched. This CDR3 is 15 amino acids long. CDR3: CASSLSASGRGEQYF. Here the CDR3 DNA reads TGTGCCAGCAGCTTATCGGCTAGCGGGAGGGGCGAGCAGTACTTC.

This clonotype has more than one count but fewer than ten. The gene calls are TRBV3-1 and TRBJ2-4; 11 nucleotides align to TRBD1. Germline values: CDR1 LGHDT, CDR2 YNNKEL (reference sequence). The CDR3 consists of 15 residues. Trimming at V came to 4 bases and at J to 6 bases, leaving 5 bases not matched to a gene. CDR3 nucleotides: TGTGCCAGCAGCCGGACAGGGGGCATCGGAAACATTCAGTACTTC. Its translation: CASSRTGGIGNIQYF. Full variable domain (missing parts from reference TRBV3-1 and TRBJ2-4): DTAVSQTPKYLVTQMGNDKSIKCEQNLGHDTMYWYKQDSKKFLKIMFSYNNKELIINETVPNRFSPKSPDKAHLNLHINSLELGDSAVYFCASSRTGGIGNIQYFGAGTRLSVL.

This clonotype was recorded a few times. This rearrangement joins TRBV20-1 to TRBJ1-5; D is uncertain. V was cut by 3 bases and J by 0 bases, with 9 bases left in between. The CDR3 is 14 residues long. Germline V gene lookup returns CDR1 DFQATT and CDR2 SNEGSKA (reference sequence). CDR3 amino acids: CSASVHNSNQPQHF. DNA of the CDR3: TGCAGTGCTAGCGTACATAATAGCAATCAGCCCCAGCATTTT.

This rearrangement joins TRBV5-1 to TRBJ2-7, with 9 bases fitting TRBD1. After removal of 0 bases from V and 5 bases from J, the junction contained 6 bases not matched to a gene. This CDR3 has 15 amino acids. Germline CDR1 is SGHRS and CDR2 is YFSETQ. The CDR3 loop is CASSLEGQGGDEQYF. The CDR3 DNA sequence: TGCGCCAGCAGCTTGGAGGGACAGGGAGGCGACGAGCAGTACTTC.

This clonotype showed up just a few times. The chain has TRBV7-2 and TRBJ2-5, with 10 bases lining up with TRBD1. V lost 5 bases to trimming and J lost 4 bases; unmatched junction nucleotides: 4. Germline CDR1 SGHTA, CDR2 FQGNSA. This CDR3 comprises 14 residues. Here the CDR3 reads CASSQRTGGETQYF. CDR3 in DNA: TGTGCCAGCAGCCAAAGGACAGGGGGAGAGACCCAGTACTTC.

The sample holds a few counts of this clonotype. The junction does not match germline at one end; this may be a read error. V is TRBV11-2 and J is TRBJ2-7; D remains ambiguous. The CDR3 has 12 residues. The germline gives CDR1 SGHAT, CDR2 FQNNGV. This chain's CDR3 is CARSSLSDEQYF. In DNA form, the CDR3 reads TGTGCCAGAAGCTCCCTATCCGACGAGCAGTACTTC. The whole variable domain, remainder taken from reference TRBV11-2 and TRBJ2-7, is EAGVAQSPRYKIIEKRQSVAFWCNPISGHATLYWYQQILGQGPKLLIQFQNNGVVDDSQLPKDRFSAERLKGVDSTLKIQPAKLEDSAVYLCARSSLSDEQYFGPGTRLTVT.

The chain uses TRBV3-1 and TRBJ1-6; D is ambiguous. This CDR3 comprises 14 residues. The germline V and J ends were trimmed by 1 base and 10 bases, with 11 bases remaining between them. Germline V CDR1 and CDR2: LGHDT, YNNKEL (reference sequence). In DNA form, the CDR3 reads TGTGCCAGCAGCCAAGTCCCGTTTGTGTCACCCCTCCACTTT. Protein product: CASSQVPFVSPLHF.

The chain employs TRBV7-3 and TRBJ2-2; 7 bases line up with TRBD1. The germline gives CDR1 SGHTA, CDR2 FQGTGA. Unmatched junction bases numbered 12, after V lost 5 bases and J lost 3 bases. The CDR3 has 17 residues. CDR3 DNA: TGTGCCAGCAGCCTCCCCGGACAGGCCAGGGACACCGGGGAGCTGTTTTTT. It encodes CASSLPGQARDTGELFF.

This clonotype has a handful of counts. The chain is built from TRBV15 and TRBJ2-2, with a possible D match to TRBD2 (6 bases). V was clipped by 3 bases and J by 0 bases, with 14 bases between them. The CDR3 runs 17 residues. The V gene's germline CDR1 is LNHNV and CDR2 YYDKDF (reference sequence). This CDR3 is CATSSRGGTTNTGELFF. In DNA, the CDR3 is TGTGCCACCAGCAGTCGCGGCGGGACCACGAACACCGGGGAGCTGTTTTTT. Full variable domain (rest looked up from reference TRBV15 and TRBJ2-2): DAMVIQNPRYQVTQFGKPVTLSCSQTLNHNVMYWYQQKSSQAPKLLFHYYDKDFNNEADTPDNFQSRRPNTSFCFLDIRSPGLGDTAMYLCATSSRGGTTNTGELFFGEGSRLTVL.

This clonotype was seen only a few times. This chain connects TRBV5-4 to TRBJ2-2; unclear D gene. This CDR3 has 16 residues. Trimming shortened V by 0 bases and J by 0 bases, and 9 bases separated the two germline ends. The germline V gene has CDR1 SGHNT and CDR2 YYREEE (reference sequence). The CDR3 coding sequence is TGTGCCAGCAGCTTGGGACACCCAGCGAACACCGGGGAGCTGTTTTTT. This encodes CASSLGHPANTGELFF.

The chain employs TRBV15 and TRBJ1-4; D remains ambiguous. The CDR3 is 11 amino acids. Germline CDR1 and CDR2: LNHNV and YYDKDF (reference sequence). The V end was cut by 4 bases, the J end by 7 bases, with 4 bases between. The DNA of the CDR3 is TGTGCCACCAGCAACGGTGAAAAACTGTTTTTT. Translated, it gives CATSNGEKLFF.

This clonotype showed up just a few times. The chain employs TRBV7-6 and TRBJ2-3, with D perhaps being TRBD1 or TRBD2 (6 bases each). The CDR3 contains 15 residues. V gave up 5 bases and J gave up 6 bases, with 18 bases separating them. Germline CDR1 SGHVS, CDR2 FNYEAQ. The CDR3 DNA reads TGTGCCAGCAGCGCCCGGGGGCTCGCAACCGATACGCAGTATTTT. This gives the protein CASSARGLATDTQYF.

This clonotype was detected only a few times. The chain links TRBV7-9 to TRBJ1-4, with D unresolved. Deletions cut 5 bases from V and 7 bases from J, with 17 bases between. Germline V gene sequence: CDR1 SEHNR, CDR2 FQNEAQ (reference sequence). The CDR3 sequence is 15 residues long. The CDR3 loop is CASSPFTERSEKLFF. Written as DNA, the CDR3 is TGTGCCAGCAGCCCCTTTACCGAGAGGTCTGAAAAACTGTTTTTT.

The sample holds a few counts of this clonotype. The V and J genes are TRBV5-1 and TRBJ1-1; maybe TRBD1 (5 bases). V was shortened by 2 bases and J by 1 base, with 9 bases between the two germline ends. Germline CDR1 reads SGHRS; CDR2 reads YFSETQ. The CDR3 is made up of 14 amino acids. CDR3 in DNA: TGCGCCAGCAGCTTACAGGACCCGAACACTGAAGCTTTCTTT. It yields the protein CASSLQDPNTEAFF. Full variable domain (remainder filled in from reference TRBV5-1 and TRBJ1-1): KAGVTQTPRYLIKTRGQQVTLSCSPISGHRSVSWYQQTPGQGLQFLFEYFSETQRNKGNFPGRFSGRQFSNSRSEMNVSTLELGDSALYLCASSLQDPNTEAFFGQGTRLTVV.

This clonotype was found many times. V is TRBV10-3 and J is TRBJ2-7; 7 bases agree with TRBD1. The V gene's germline CDR1 is ENHRY and CDR2 SYGVKD. The length of the CDR3 is 16 residues. V shed 2 bases, J shed 6 bases, and the junction held 13 bases outside the gene matches. The CDR3 spells CAISEPTGKFLGEQYF. The CDR3 DNA reads as TGTGCCATCAGTGAGCCGACAGGGAAGTTCTTAGGCGAGCAGTACTTC.

This clonotype came up many times. The chain has TRBV12-3 or TRBV12-4 and TRBJ2-1; the D gene could be TRBD1 or TRBD2 (6 bases each). The V gene lost 1 base and the J gene lost 4 bases, with 11 bases spanning the gap. The CDR3 spans 15 residues. CDR3 sequence: CASSLEGGGYNEQFF. DNA of the CDR3: TGTGCCAGCAGTTTAGAGGGGGGCGGTTACAATGAGCAGTTCTTC.

The chain uses TRBV7-9 and TRBJ1-1; possible D gene TRBD1, 5 bases. Between the trimmed V and J ends, which lost 5 bases and 8 bases, there was a span of 9 bases. The CDR3 has 11 residues. CDR1 and CDR2 (germline): SEHNR, FQNEAQ (reference sequence). CDR3 sequence reads: CASSPGQEAFF. The CDR3 DNA follows: TGTGCCAGCAGCCCAGGACAAGAAGCTTTCTTT.